This T cell receptor beta chain comes out of a study of T cell changes during pregnancy in multiple sclerosis (dated by TCRdb to between 2018 and 2020). In the study overall: In women with multiple sclerosis, the researchers looked at how the T cell repertoire shifted as pregnancy progressed.

Worth noting for this clone: Which antigen it targets is not known. The record has no base qualities; no much larger clone is one base away.

Library preparation used the immunoSEQ multiplex PCR assay. TCRdb's version of the immuneACCESS table is confined to in-frame rearrangements and falls short of the full clone set. An unresolved V gene accounts for under half of the shortfall where checked; the remainder is of unknown origin. In this sample the table shows 81,000 or so clones, approximately 91% of which occur a single time. The ten largest clonotypes hold roughly 3.5% of the sample. The CDR3 has 13 amino acids, counting the end cysteine and phenylalanine. Solely the CDR3 DNA is kept, with 39 bases framed from the first base. V loses 0 bases of germline sequence and J loses 1 base, and the interval between the two ends is 4 bases. Sequences SGHRS (CDR1) and YFSETQ (CDR2) are obtained from the germline V gene.

Sequencing was performed on PBMCs, taken in the first trimester of pregnancy. The chain was built from TRBV5-1 and TRBJ2-5, with the D gene uncertain. This TCR derives from a female donor in good health, serving as a control in a pregnancy study. Some clones in this sample may be carry-over from other donors' samples. The CDR3 protein sequence reads: CASSLGIQETQYF. The DNA sequence is as follows: TGCGCCAGCAGCTTGGGTATCCAAGAGACCCAGTACTTC.